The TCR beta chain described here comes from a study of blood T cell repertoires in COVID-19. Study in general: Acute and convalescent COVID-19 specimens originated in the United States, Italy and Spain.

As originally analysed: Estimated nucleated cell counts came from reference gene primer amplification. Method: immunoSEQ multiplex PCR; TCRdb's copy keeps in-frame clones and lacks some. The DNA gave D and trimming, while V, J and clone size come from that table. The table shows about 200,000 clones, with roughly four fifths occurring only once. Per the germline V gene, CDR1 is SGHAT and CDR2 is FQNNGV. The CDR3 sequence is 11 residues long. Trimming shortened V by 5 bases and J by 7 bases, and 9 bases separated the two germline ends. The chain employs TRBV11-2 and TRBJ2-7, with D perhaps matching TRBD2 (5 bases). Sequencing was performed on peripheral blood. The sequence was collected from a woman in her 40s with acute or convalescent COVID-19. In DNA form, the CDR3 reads TGTGCCAGCAGCCCGCCGGGAGAGCAGTACTTC. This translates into CASSPPGEQYF.